The sequence of this T cell receptor (beta chain) was determined in a study of long-term antiretroviral therapy in people with HIV. Turning to the study itself: About a decade before 2015, the earliest samples were taken when ART was typically delayed. General study findings and limits: Compared with controls, HIV repertoires showed narrower CDR3 length ranges. ART-treated samples gained diversity yet remained below transplant donor controls. Those clones which expanded before ART made up the dominant part of the repertoire at all time points.

V gave up 3 bases and J gave up 1 base, with 15 bases separating them. CDR1 is SNHLY and CDR2 is FYNNEI in the germline V gene. The CDR3 is 16 amino acids. This clone came up a few times. As yet, its antigen is unknown. The assay, immunoSEQ v3.0, was run at survey level. This table comes from immunoSEQ multiplex PCR, and its TCRdb copy is limited to in-frame clones, with some not included. The table has tens of thousands of clones, less than 85% seen once. J is TRBJ1-1 and V is TRBV2; D is uncertain. Here the sequenced sample was unsorted PBMCs, taken 0.5 years before starting antiretroviral therapy. The origin of this receptor is a middle-aged man with HIV. The CDR3 spells CASSEPEGGQNTEAFF. CDR3 nucleotides: TGTGCCAGCAGTGAGCCCGAAGGAGGTCAGAACACTGAAGCTTTCTTT.